This T cell receptor beta chain was captured by sequencing in a study of shared clonotypes between healthy human individuals. CD8 cells classed as naive were CD45RO-negative and positively selected for CCR7, excluding terminally differentiated effector memory CD45RA+ cells. The CDR3 length is 13 residues. The J segment lost 6 bases and the V segment lost 9 bases, leaving 7 bases of the junction unmatched. Germline CDR1 is MDHEN and CDR2 is SYDVKM. Findings of the study overall: Between several donors, naive CD4 clonotypes were shared at a level of about 5%.

The table came from immunoSEQ multiplex PCR; TCRdb's copy has only in-frame clones and leaves some out. This table has 2 million or so clones, about 95% appearing once. This clone was detected only once. Its antigen remains unknown. This chain connects TRBV28 to TRBJ2-1; 8 bases agree with TRBD2. This receptor was obtained from a man aged 18-30 years in good health. The sample taken for sequencing was naive CD8+ T cells sorted from blood. Here the CDR3 reads CASSPGGPNEQFF. The CDR3 DNA reads as TGTGCCAGTTCGCCGGGGGGGCCCAATGAGCAGTTCTTC.